This T cell receptor (beta chain) was obtained from a study of T cell repertoires in cytomegalovirus infection. Looking at the study overall: Carrying CMV and the relevant HLA type showed in public TCR beta signatures.

This clonotype was picked up one time. The junction does not match germline at one end; this may be a read error. This CDR3 is 13 amino acids long. Per the germline V gene, CDR1 is LNHDA and CDR2 is SQIVND (reference sequence). TCRdb reprocessed the reads with MiXCR, giving one entry per CDR3 protein. The sample contains fewer than 200,000 distinct CDR3 sequences, roughly 20% of which appear only once. The clonotype comes from a human donor in good health (CMV status not recorded). Some clones in this sample may be carry-over from other donors' samples. The sample comprised PBMCs. The chain employs TRBV19 and TRBJ1-2; D gene uncertain. Here the CDR3 reads CDSSINGVYGYTF. The CDR3 DNA is TGTGACAGTAGTATTAATGGAGTCTATGGCTACACCTTC.